This T cell receptor beta chain appears in the sequencing data of a study of cytomegalovirus exposure and HLA in healthy donors. The PCR used 60 Vbeta and 13 Jbeta primers. The data were produced by immunoSEQ multiplex PCR, yet TCRdb's version contains in-frame clones alone and is incomplete. The sample consists of roughly 170,000 clones, 80% of them appearing once. Note on this clone: Its antigen is currently unknown.

Germline CDR1 MDHEN, CDR2 SYDVKM. The CDR3 has 12 amino acids. Points from the study as a whole: With later analysis, a missense DCLRE1C variant became linked to TCR beta V- and J-gene trimming. Several V segments, TRBV6-2 and TRBV6-3 among them, could not be told apart and were dropped. Investigators reported 150 to 200 TCR beta chains as tied to cytomegalovirus.

Participants comprised healthy donors of bone marrow. Source material: PBMCs. The chain combines TRBV28 with TRBJ2-7; 7 positions agree with TRBD1. The receptor was derived from a woman aged 45-65 years in good health and CMV-seropositive. The chain's CDR3 is CASTGASYEQYF. The CDR3 DNA reads as TGTGCTTCTACAGGGGCCTCCTACGAGCAGTACTTC.